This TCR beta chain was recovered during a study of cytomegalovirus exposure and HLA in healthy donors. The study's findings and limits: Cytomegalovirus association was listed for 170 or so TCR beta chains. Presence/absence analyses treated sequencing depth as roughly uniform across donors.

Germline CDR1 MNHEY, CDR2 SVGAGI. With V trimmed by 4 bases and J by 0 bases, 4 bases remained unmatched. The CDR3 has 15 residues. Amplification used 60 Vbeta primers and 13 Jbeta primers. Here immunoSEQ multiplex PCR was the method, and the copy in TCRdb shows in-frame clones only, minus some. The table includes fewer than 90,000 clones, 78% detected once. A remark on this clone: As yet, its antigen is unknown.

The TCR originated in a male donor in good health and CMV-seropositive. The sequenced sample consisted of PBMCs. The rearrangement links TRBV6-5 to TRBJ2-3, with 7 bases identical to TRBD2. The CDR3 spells CASSSPSGSTDTQYF. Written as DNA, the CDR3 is TGTGCCAGCAGTTCTCCTAGCGGTAGCACAGATACGCAGTATTTT.